Following are 20 T cell receptor beta chains from one sample sequenced in a study of regulatory T cells in long-lasting Graves disease. Time point here: newly diagnosed GD, antithyroid drugs for less than 3 months. The TCR library used RNA extracted from PBMCs. Libraries of TCR beta came from iRepertoire HTBI primers plus Arm-PCR of CDR3 regions. Via MiXCR, TCRdb re-called the multiplex PCR reads, giving one row per CDR3 protein. The sample includes 390,000 or so distinct CDR3 sequences, about 10% of them seen just once. The sample also formed part of further work on T cells in Graves' hyperthyroidism and ophthalmopathy.

The source material was peripheral blood mononuclear cells (PBMCs), sampled at new diagnosis, from a patient treated with antithyroid drugs. The receptors come from a woman aged 18-29 years with Graves disease.

At least ten counts were recorded for this clonotype. CDR3 in amino acids: CASSLAEGRGYTF. The CDR3 DNA is TGCGCCAGCAGCTTGGCGGAGGGACGCGGCTACACCTTC. This sequence joins TRBV5-1 and TRBJ1-2; tentative D call: TRBD1 (5 bases). V was pared by 0 bases and J by 8 bases, with 11 bases between. Germline V CDR1 and CDR2: SGHRS, YFSETQ. The CDR3 is 13 amino acids.

This clonotype was counted ten times or more. The J gene is TRBJ1-4, the V gene TRBV5-5, with no clear D. The CDR3 has 15 residues. V shed 1 base and J shed 4 bases, with 11 bases lying between them. Looked up from germline, CDR1 is SGHKS and CDR2 is YYEKEE (reference sequence). This chain's CDR3 is CASSLRTRRNEKLFF. The CDR3 bases are TGTGCCAGCAGCTTGAGGACCCGCCGTAATGAAAAACTGTTTTTT.

The chain has TRBV25-1 and TRBJ2-1, with a tentative D call TRBD2 (5 bases). Germline V gene lookup returns CDR1 MGHDK and CDR2 SYGVNS. Deletions cut 1 base from V and 4 bases from J, with 17 bases between. This CDR3 contains 17 residues. CDR3 sequence reads: CASSELVVGDGYNEQFF. In DNA, the CDR3 is TGTGCCAGCAGTGAATTGGTAGTGGGAGACGGGTACAATGAGCAGTTCTTC.

Turning to this clonotype: Given a much more abundant clone one base away, this may be a read error. The V call is TRBV20-1, the J call TRBJ2-5; 13 bases are shared with TRBD2. The V gene end was trimmed by 6 bases and the J gene end by 3 bases; junction bases not matched to a gene: 13. This CDR3 is 17 amino acids long. Per germline, CDR1 DFQATT and CDR2 SNEGSKA (reference sequence). The CDR3 nucleotides read TGCAGTGCCACGGACACTAGCGGGAGGGCCATGGAAGAGACCCAGTACTTC. Protein sequence: CSATDTSGRAMEETQYF.

This chain joins TRBV7-3 and TRBJ1-1; D not resolved. This CDR3 spans 15 amino acids. The V gene's germline CDR1 is SGHTA and CDR2 FQGTGA. Between the trimmed V and J ends, which lost 2 bases and 1 base, there was a span of 11 bases. The CDR3 sequence is CASSLPVYRNTEAFF. DNA of the CDR3: TGTGCCAGCAGCTTACCGGTATATCGGAACACTGAAGCTTTCTTT.

This clonotype was picked up many times. V and J are TRBV20-1 and TRBJ2-1; TRBD1 is a possible D gene (6 bases). CDR1 is DFQATT and CDR2 is SNEGSKA in the germline V gene (reference sequence). V lost 5 bases, J lost 8 bases, and 13 bases lay in between. The CDR3 sequence is 12 residues long. The CDR3: CSARQVSDEQFF. CDR3 bases: TGCAGTGCTCGACAGGTGAGCGATGAGCAGTTCTTC.

CDR3: CASSPFMGVKSGNTIYF. DNA of the CDR3: TGTGCCAGCAGCCCGTTCATGGGGGTTAAGTCTGGAAACACCATATATTTT. The V gene is TRBV7-9, the J gene TRBJ1-3; maybe TRBD1 (5 bases). This CDR3 spans 17 amino acids. The germline V gene encodes CDR1 SEHNR and CDR2 FQNEAQ (reference sequence). Between the trimmed V and J ends, which lost 5 bases and 1 base, there was a span of 18 bases.

This clonotype was seen many times. The gene calls are TRBV7-8 and TRBJ1-2; D remains unclear. Trimming left V 4 bases short and J 2 bases short, with 11 bases between. The CDR3 contains 14 residues. Germline V CDR1 and CDR2: SGHVS, FQNEAQ. The CDR3 DNA is TGTGCCAGCAGCTCCCTGGCAGAGAACTATGGCTACACCTTC. This translates into CASSSLAENYGYTF.

The sample holds a few counts of this clonotype. The V gene is TRBV24-1, the J gene TRBJ2-2, with D possibly matching TRBD2 (5 bases). The CDR3 runs to 17 residues. V shed 4 bases and J shed 4 bases, with 18 bases lying between them. Germline loops: CDR1 KGHDR, CDR2 SFDVKD. CDR3 bases: TGTGCCACCAGTGACCCCCTCTCAGGCGGGCGCACCGGGGAGCTGTTTTTT. Translating it yields CATSDPLSGGRTGELFF.

This clonotype was detected a few times. This chain joins TRBV29-1 and TRBJ2-7; 7 bases are shared with TRBD1. CDR3 length: 12 amino acids. J lost 7 bases, V lost 0 bases, and 3 bases had no gene match. CDR1 and CDR2 from the germline V gene are SQVTM and ANQGSEA. CDR3 residues: CSVEDQGVEQYF. CDR3 bases: TGCAGCGTTGAAGACCAGGGGGTTGAGCAGTACTTC.

V gene TRBV15 combines with J gene TRBJ2-7; 8 bases map to TRBD1. The V segment lost 2 bases and the J segment 6 bases; nucleotides outside the gene matches: 3. The CDR3 has 13 amino acids. Germline V gene lookup returns CDR1 LNHNV and CDR2 YYDKDF (reference sequence). CDR3 sequence: CATSRLTGAEQYF. The CDR3 DNA sequence: TGTGCCACCAGCAGACTGACAGGGGCCGAGCAGTACTTC.

The rearrangement links TRBV20-1 to TRBJ2-5; 11 bases line up with TRBD2. Germline CDR1 is DFQATT and CDR2 is SNEGSKA (reference sequence). CDR3 length: 14 amino acids. With 6 bases clipped from V and 3 bases from J, the junction kept 6 bases outside the gene matches. The CDR3 nucleotides read TGCAGTGCCCACGGGACTAGCGGCGAAGAGACCCAGTACTTC. Encoded protein: CSAHGTSGEETQYF.

This clonotype has ten or more counts. V gene TRBV13 combines with J gene TRBJ2-3, with a tentative D call TRBD2 (6 bases). Germline V gene lookup returns CDR1 PRHDT and CDR2 FYEKMQ (reference sequence). V lost 2 bases and J 6 bases, leaving 9 bases between the germline ends. The CDR3 is 13 amino acids. CDR3 loop: CASSLRGSDTQYF. The CDR3 coding sequence is TGTGCCAGCAGCTTACGGGGGTCGGATACGCAGTATTTT.

This clonotype was seen repeatedly, ten times or more. The chain uses TRBV7-3 and TRBJ2-1; D perhaps matches TRBD2 (6 bases). The CDR3 sequence is 16 residues long. Trimming left V 0 bases short and J 5 bases short, with 14 bases between. Germline CDR1 is SGHTA and CDR2 is FQGTGA. The CDR3 DNA reads as TGTGCCAGCAGCTTAACGTTACGGGAGCCCGACAATGAGCAGTTCTTC. As protein: CASSLTLREPDNEQFF.

This clonotype showed up many times. The chain couples TRBV10-3 to TRBJ2-2; D is unclear. The V and J ends lost 6 bases and 2 bases respectively, with 7 bases between them. Germline values: CDR1 ENHRY, CDR2 SYGVKD. This CDR3 spans 13 amino acids. The CDR3 sequence: CAIRTENTGELFF. The CDR3 bases are TGTGCCATCAGGACGGAAAACACCGGGGAGCTGTTTTTT.

This clonotype has at least ten counts. This chain links TRBV7-6 with TRBJ2-3, with D perhaps being TRBD1 or TRBD2 (6 bases each). The CDR3 length is 13 residues. The germline CDR1 and CDR2 sequences are SGHVS and FNYEAQ. With 5 bases removed from V and 6 bases from J, the gap between germline ends came to 12 bases. In nucleotides, the CDR3 is TGTGCCAGCAGCGGAGGGACAACGGATACGCAGTATTTT. As protein: CASSGGTTDTQYF.

This clonotype has ten or more counts. The chain is built from TRBV18 and TRBJ2-1; D possibly corresponds to TRBD1 (6 bases). The CDR3 runs 15 residues. Germline V lookup: CDR1 KGHSH, CDR2 LQKENI. Trimming left V 1 base short and J 9 bases short, with 16 bases between. The CDR3 DNA follows: TGTGCCAGCTCACCACTCGATCCAGTAGGGGGTGAGCAGTTCTTC. Translating gives CASSPLDPVGGEQFF. The full variable domain, completed using reference TRBV18 and TRBJ2-1, is NAGVMQNPRHLVRRRGQEARLRCSPMKGHSHVYWYRQLPEEGLKFMVYLQKENIIDESGMPKERFSAEFPKEGPSILRIQQVVRGDSAAYFCASSPLDPVGGEQFFGPGTRLTVL.

There are many counts of this clonotype. This chain joins TRBV12-3 or TRBV12-4 and TRBJ1-1; 7 bases align to TRBD1. This CDR3 has 14 residues. With V trimmed by 7 bases and J by 0 bases, 5 bases remained unmatched. DNA for the CDR3: TGTGCCAGCAACCCGGGACAGTTGAACACTGAAGCTTTCTTT. It is translated as CASNPGQLNTEAFF.

This clonotype was recorded many times. This chain's CDR3 is CASSPDTLQGPAFF. The CDR3 DNA follows: TGCGCCAGCAGCCCCGACACCTTACAGGGACCGGCTTTCTTT. The rearrangement joins TRBV5-1 to TRBJ1-1; perhaps TRBD1 as D (6 bases). The germline V gene encodes CDR1 SGHRS and CDR2 YFSETQ. V was cut by 4 bases and J by 11 bases, with 21 bases left in between. CDR3 length equals 14 residues.

This clonotype was seen repeatedly, ten times or more. The chain has TRBV6-1 and TRBJ1-1; D is ambiguous. Germline V gives CDR1 MNHNS, CDR2 SASEGT. This CDR3 contains 14 residues. Trimming cost V 6 bases and J 4 bases, with 15 bases left between them. The CDR3 here is CASSYRAQITEAFF. CDR3 in DNA: TGTGCCAGCAGCTATAGGGCACAGATCACTGAAGCTTTCTTT.